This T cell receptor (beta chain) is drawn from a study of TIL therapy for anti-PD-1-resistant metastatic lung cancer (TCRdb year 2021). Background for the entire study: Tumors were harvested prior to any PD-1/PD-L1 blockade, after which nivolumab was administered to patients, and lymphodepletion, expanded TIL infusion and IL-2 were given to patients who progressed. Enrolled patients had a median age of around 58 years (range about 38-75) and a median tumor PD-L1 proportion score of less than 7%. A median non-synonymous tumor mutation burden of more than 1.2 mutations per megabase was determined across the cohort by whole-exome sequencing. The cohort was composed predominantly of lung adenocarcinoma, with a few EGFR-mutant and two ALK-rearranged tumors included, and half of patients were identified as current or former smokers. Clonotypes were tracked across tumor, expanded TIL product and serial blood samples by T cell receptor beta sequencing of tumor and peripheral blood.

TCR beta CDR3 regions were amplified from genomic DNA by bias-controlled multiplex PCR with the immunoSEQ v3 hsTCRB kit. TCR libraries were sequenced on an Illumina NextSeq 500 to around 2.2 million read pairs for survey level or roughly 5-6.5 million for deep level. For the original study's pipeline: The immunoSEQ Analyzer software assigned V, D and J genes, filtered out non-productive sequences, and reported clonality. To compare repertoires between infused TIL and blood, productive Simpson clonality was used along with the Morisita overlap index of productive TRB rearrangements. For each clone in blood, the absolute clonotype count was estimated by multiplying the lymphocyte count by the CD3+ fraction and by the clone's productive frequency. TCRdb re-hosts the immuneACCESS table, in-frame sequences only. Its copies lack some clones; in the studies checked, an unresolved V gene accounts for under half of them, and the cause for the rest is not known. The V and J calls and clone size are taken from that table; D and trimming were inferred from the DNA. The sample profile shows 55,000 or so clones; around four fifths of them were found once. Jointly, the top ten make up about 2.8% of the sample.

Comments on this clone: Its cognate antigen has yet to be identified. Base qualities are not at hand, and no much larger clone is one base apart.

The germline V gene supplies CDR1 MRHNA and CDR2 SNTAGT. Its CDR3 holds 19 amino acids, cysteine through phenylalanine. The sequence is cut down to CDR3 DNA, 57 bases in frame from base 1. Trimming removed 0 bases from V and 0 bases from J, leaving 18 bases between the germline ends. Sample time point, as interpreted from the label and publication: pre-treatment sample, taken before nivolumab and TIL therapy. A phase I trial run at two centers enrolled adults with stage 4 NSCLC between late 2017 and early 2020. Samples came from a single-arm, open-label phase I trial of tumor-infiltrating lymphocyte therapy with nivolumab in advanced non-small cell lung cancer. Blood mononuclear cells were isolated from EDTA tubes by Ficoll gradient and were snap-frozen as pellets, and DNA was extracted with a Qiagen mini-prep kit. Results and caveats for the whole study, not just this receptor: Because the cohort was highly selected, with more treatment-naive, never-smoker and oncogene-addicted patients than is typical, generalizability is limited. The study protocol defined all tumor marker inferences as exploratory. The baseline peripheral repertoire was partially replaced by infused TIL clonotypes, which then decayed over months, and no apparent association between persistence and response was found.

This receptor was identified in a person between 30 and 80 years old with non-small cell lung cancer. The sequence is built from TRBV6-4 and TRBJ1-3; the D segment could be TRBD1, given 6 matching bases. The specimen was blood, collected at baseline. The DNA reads TGTGCCAGCAGTGACTCAGTCCGGCTAGACAGGTACTCTGGAAACACCATATATTTT. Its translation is CASSDSVRLDRYSGNTIYF.